The 24 T cell receptor beta chains below were found in one sample sequenced in a study of OX40 agonist ivuxolimab in advanced cancers. Clones were read by immunoSEQ multiplex PCR, and TCRdb kept only the in-frame ones, dropping some. There are tens of thousands of clones in the sample; 70% to 80% occur only once, and approximately 10% lies in the top ten. Sequenced here: CD4+ or CD8+ T cells sorted from blood, sampled in a trial of the OX40 agonist ivuxolimab. The receptors originated from an adult with an advanced solid tumor such as melanoma, head and neck, liver or kidney cancer.

The chain employs TRBV13 and TRBJ2-1; no clear D. Per germline, CDR1 PRHDT and CDR2 FYEKMQ (reference sequence). The CDR3 totals 12 residues. Trimming took 4 bases from V and 2 from J, leaving 3 bases between them. CDR3 bases: TGTGCCAGCAGCTGGACCTACAATGAGCAGTTCTTC. Protein: CASSWTYNEQFF.

V is TRBV27 and J is TRBJ1-1; perhaps TRBD1 as D (6 bases). V was shortened by 6 bases and J by 10 bases, with 15 bases between the two germline ends. The germline V gene encodes CDR1 MNHEY and CDR2 SMNVEV (reference sequence). CDR3 length: 12 residues. CDR3 sequence: CASRKTGSRAFF. CDR3 DNA sequence: TGTGCCAGCAGGAAAACAGGGTCGAGAGCTTTCTTT.

V and J are TRBV4-1 and TRBJ1-1; D is unresolved. The CDR3 sequence is 13 residues long. Germline V gene data show CDR1 as MGHRA and CDR2 as YSYEKL. V was shortened by 1 base and J by 11 bases, with 14 bases between the two germline ends. This CDR3 reads CASSQVGTEVAFF. CDR3 bases: TGCGCCAGCAGCCAAGTAGGTACAGAGGTGGCTTTCTTT.

The gene calls are TRBV9 and TRBJ2-7; 8 bases align to TRBD2. Per germline, CDR1 SGDLS and CDR2 YYNGEE. The V and J ends lost 3 bases and 7 bases, in that order; junction bases with no gene match: 6. The CDR3 runs 13 residues. DNA of the CDR3: TGTGCCAGCAGCGCCCCCCTAGCGGGTGAGCAGTACTTC. Translation: CASSAPLAGEQYF.

This chain uses TRBV29-1 with TRBJ2-1; 11 bases match TRBD1. The CDR3 has 14 amino acids. Looked up from germline, CDR1 is SQVTM and CDR2 is ANQGSEA. Trimming removed 2 bases from V and 8 bases from J; junction bases left unmatched: 5. Here the CDR3 reads CSVESRTGGHEQFF. DNA for the CDR3: TGCAGCGTTGAAAGTCGGACAGGGGGCCATGAGCAGTTCTTC.

The chain joins TRBV10-2 to TRBJ1-1, with D unresolved. The germline V and J ends were trimmed by 0 bases and 0 bases, with 14 bases remaining between them. The CDR3 spans 17 residues. Germline-derived CDR1 and CDR2 are WSHSY and SAAADI. CDR3 in DNA: TGCGCCAGCAGTGAGTCCCCCCGTAGTCGGATGAACACTGAAGCTTTCTTT. Translation gives CASSESPRSRMNTEAFF.

This rearrangement joins TRBV11-3 to TRBJ2-1; D gene uncertain. The CDR3 loop spans 13 amino acids. V lost 1 base and J lost 9, with 10 bases in between. The germline CDR1 and CDR2 sequences are SGHNT and YENEEA. CDR3 bases: TGTGCCAGCAGCTTAGTAGTGGGCGTTGAGCAGTTCTTC. The encoded protein is CASSLVVGVEQFF.

V is TRBV6-1 and J is TRBJ2-7; D gene unclear. The CDR3 consists of 13 residues. Germline V gives CDR1 MNHNS, CDR2 SASEGT. V dropped 1 base and J dropped 1 base, with 5 bases sitting between them. For the CDR3, the DNA is TGTGCCAGCAGTGAAGGGCCATCCTACGAGCAGTACTTC. It translates to CASSEGPSYEQYF.

The rearrangement links TRBV28 to TRBJ1-4; 7 bases fit TRBD1. From germline, CDR1 is MDHEN and CDR2 SYDVKM. The CDR3 covers 13 residues. The CDR3 loop reads CANGGGPNEKLFF. The CDR3 coding sequence is TGTGCTAACGGAGGGGGCCCTAATGAAAAACTGTTTTTT.

This clone has just one count. The gene calls are TRBV4-3 and TRBJ2-7, with D hard to call. The CDR3 runs to 13 residues. Germline CDR1 is LGHNA and CDR2 is YSLEER. Trimming shortened V by 0 bases and J by 4 bases, and 7 bases separated the two germline ends. The chain's CDR3 is CASSQDVEYEQYF. DNA of the CDR3: TGCGCCAGCAGCCAAGACGTGGAATACGAGCAGTACTTC.

The V gene is TRBV18, the J gene TRBJ2-3; 7 positions agree with TRBD2. The CDR3 totals 17 residues. Germline lookup yields CDR1 KGHSH and CDR2 LQKENI. V shed 1 base, J shed 3 bases, and the junction held 10 bases outside the gene matches. CDR3: CASSPRVWRGSTDTQYF. The DNA of the CDR3 is TGTGCCAGCTCACCACGGGTATGGCGGGGGAGTACAGATACGCAGTATTTT.

The chain couples TRBV5-1 to TRBJ2-2; no firm D call. The germline CDR1 and CDR2 sequences are SGHRS and YFSETQ. V was cut by 2 bases and J by 4 bases, with 3 bases left in between. CDR3 length: 12 residues. CDR3: CASSFGTGELFF. The DNA of the CDR3 is TGCGCCAGCAGCTTTGGCACCGGGGAGCTGTTTTTT.

The chain joins TRBV15 to TRBJ1-1; a weak D match, TRBD1 (5 bases). The CDR3 runs 16 residues. Germline CDR1 LNHNV, CDR2 YYDKDF (reference sequence). Trimming removed 5 bases at V and 0 bases at J, with 16 bases between. CDR3 sequence: CATSPQGDRVNTEAFF. CDR3 nucleotides: TGTGCCACCAGCCCGCAAGGGGACCGAGTGAACACTGAAGCTTTCTTT.

The chain couples TRBV7-8 to TRBJ1-5; tentatively, D is TRBD1 (5 bases). Germline V gene lookup returns CDR1 SGHVS and CDR2 FQNEAQ. V lost 1 base and J lost 7, with 14 bases in between. The CDR3 runs to 15 residues. As DNA, the CDR3 is TGTGCCAGCAGCTTAGTCGGCAGGGCGGGCCAGCCCCAGCATTTT. Its protein is CASSLVGRAGQPQHF.

V usage is TRBV4-1 and J usage is TRBJ1-2; perhaps TRBD1 as D (6 bases). Per the germline V gene, CDR1 is MGHRA and CDR2 is YSYEKL. The germline V and J ends were trimmed by 0 bases and 0 bases, with 17 bases remaining between them. The CDR3 is 18 residues long. In nucleotides, the CDR3 is TGCGCCAGCAGCCAAGATGGGCTCACAGGGACATCTAACTATGGCTACACCTTC. Its protein is CASSQDGLTGTSNYGYTF.

This clone was detected a few times. This chain connects TRBV27 to TRBJ1-5; possible D gene TRBD1, 6 bases. Trimming took 6 bases from V and 7 from J, leaving 16 bases between them. This CDR3 is built from 14 residues. Germline-derived CDR1 and CDR2 are MNHEY and SMNVEV (reference sequence). CDR3 residues: CASSFKDSLQPQHF. CDR3 coding DNA: TGTGCCAGCAGCTTTAAGGACAGTTTACAGCCCCAGCATTTT.

The chain couples TRBV9 to TRBJ1-1, with TRBD1 as a possible D gene (6 bases). The V end was cut by 2 bases, the J end by 4 bases, with 12 bases between. This CDR3 comprises 14 residues. Germline CDR1 is SGDLS and CDR2 is YYNGEE. DNA of the CDR3: TGTGCCAGCAGCGTCGAGGGGGTGGGCACTGAAGCTTTCTTT. Translated: CASSVEGVGTEAFF.

This chain uses TRBV19 with TRBJ1-6; D perhaps matches TRBD1 (5 bases). The CDR3 has 15 residues. Trimming removed 3 bases from V and 9 bases from J, with 15 bases in between. CDR1 and CDR2 from the germline V gene are LNHDA and SQIVND (reference sequence). The CDR3: CASSMGPDSLSPLHF. For the CDR3, the DNA is TGTGCCAGTAGTATGGGTCCCGACAGTCTTTCACCCCTCCACTTT.

This clone was observed a single time. The J gene is TRBJ1-2, the V gene TRBV29-1; TRBD1 agrees at 7 bases. CDR1 and CDR2 from the germline V gene are SQVTM and ANQGSEA. This CDR3 is 12 amino acids long. The V and J ends lost 7 bases and 6 bases, in that order; junction bases with no gene match: 8. The CDR3 region is CSEKQGSDGYTF. The CDR3 DNA reads TGCAGCGAGAAACAGGGGAGCGATGGCTACACCTTC.

The V gene is TRBV6-6, the J gene TRBJ2-5; D remains unclear. The J call may be wrong; the DNA end is better matched by TRBJ2-7. CDR1 is MNHNY and CDR2 is SVGAGI in the germline V gene (reference sequence). This CDR3 is 13 amino acids long. The CDR3 spells CASSYSISYEQYF. The CDR3 region has the DNA TGTGCCAGCAGTTACAGTATTTCCTACGAGCAGTACTTC.

This chain connects TRBV30 to TRBJ1-2, with D possibly matching TRBD1 (5 bases). The CDR3 runs to 13 residues. Germline CDR1 and CDR2: GTSNPN and SVGIG (reference sequence). Trimming took 0 bases from V and 4 from J, leaving 9 bases between them. DNA of the CDR3: TGTGCCTGGAGTGTATGTGACAGCTATGGCTACACCTTC. Translation: CAWSVCDSYGYTF.

The chain carries TRBV18 and TRBJ1-4; the D gene is possibly TRBD1 (6 bases). V was cut by 2 bases and J by 4 bases, with 8 bases left in between. This CDR3 spans 14 amino acids. Germline lookup yields CDR1 KGHSH and CDR2 LQKENI. DNA for the CDR3: TGTGCCAGCTCACCAAGACAGGATAATGAAAAACTGTTTTTT. Residues: CASSPRQDNEKLFF.

The chain is built from TRBV19 and TRBJ1-4; the D is unclear. This CDR3 comprises 13 residues. V gave up 8 bases and J gave up 8 bases, with 15 bases separating them. Germline CDR1 reads LNHDA; CDR2 reads SQIVND (reference sequence). The CDR3 loop reads CASGYSMEEKLFF. In nucleotides, the CDR3 is TGTGCCAGTGGCTATTCCATGGAGGAAAAACTGTTTTTT. The variable domain in full, completed from reference TRBV19 and TRBJ1-4, reads DGGITQSPKYLFRKEGQNVTLSCEQNLNHDAMYWYRQDPGQGLRLIYYSQIVNDFQKGDIAEGYSVSREKKESFPLTVTSAQKNPTAFYLCASGYSMEEKLFFGSGTQLSVL.

The V gene is TRBV5-7, the J gene TRBJ1-2, with a tentative D call TRBD1 (6 bases). TRBV5-7 counts as an open reading frame of uncertain function. V was trimmed by 6 bases and J by 7 bases, leaving 13 bases between them. This CDR3 region has 12 residues. CDR3 region: CASTGVQSGYTF. CDR3 bases: TGTGCCAGCACAGGGGTGCAGAGTGGCTACACCTTC.